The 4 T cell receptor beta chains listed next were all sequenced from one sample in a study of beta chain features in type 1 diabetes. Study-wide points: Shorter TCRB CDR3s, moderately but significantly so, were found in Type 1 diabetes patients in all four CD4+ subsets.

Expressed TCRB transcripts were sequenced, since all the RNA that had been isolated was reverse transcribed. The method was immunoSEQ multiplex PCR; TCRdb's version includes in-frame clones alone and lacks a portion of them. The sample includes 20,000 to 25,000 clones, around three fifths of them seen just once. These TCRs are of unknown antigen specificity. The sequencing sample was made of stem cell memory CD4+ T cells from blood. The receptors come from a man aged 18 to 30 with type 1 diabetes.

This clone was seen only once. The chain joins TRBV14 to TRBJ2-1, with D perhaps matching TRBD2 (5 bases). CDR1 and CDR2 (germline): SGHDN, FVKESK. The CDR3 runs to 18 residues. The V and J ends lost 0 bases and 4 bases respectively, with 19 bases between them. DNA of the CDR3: TGTGCCAGCAGCCAAGATGTCCGGCGGCGGAGGCTTTACAATGAGCAGTTCTTC. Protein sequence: CASSQDVRRRRLYNEQFF.

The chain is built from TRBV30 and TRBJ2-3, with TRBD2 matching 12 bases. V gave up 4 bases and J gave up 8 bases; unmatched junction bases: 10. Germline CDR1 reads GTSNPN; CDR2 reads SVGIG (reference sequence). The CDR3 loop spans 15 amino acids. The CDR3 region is CAWTGASGGALTQYF. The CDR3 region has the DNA TGTGCCTGGACCGGAGCTAGCGGGGGGGCTCTTACGCAGTATTTT.

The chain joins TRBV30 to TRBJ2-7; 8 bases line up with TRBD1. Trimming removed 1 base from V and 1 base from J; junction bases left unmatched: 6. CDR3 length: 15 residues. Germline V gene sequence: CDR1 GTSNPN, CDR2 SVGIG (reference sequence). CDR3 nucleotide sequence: TGTGCCTGGAGTGGAGGACAGGGAATTTCCTACGAGCAGTACTTC. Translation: CAWSGGQGISYEQYF.

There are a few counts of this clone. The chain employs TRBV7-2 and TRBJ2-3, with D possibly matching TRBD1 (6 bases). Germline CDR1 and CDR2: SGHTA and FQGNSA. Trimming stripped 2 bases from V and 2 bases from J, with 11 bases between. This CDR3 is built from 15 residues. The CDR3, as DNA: TGTGCCAGCAGCTTAATGGGGGCGTTCACAGATACGCAGTATTTT. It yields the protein CASSLMGAFTDTQYF. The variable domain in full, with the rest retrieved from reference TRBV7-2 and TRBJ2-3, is GAGVSQSPSNKVTEKGKDVELRCDPISGHTALYWYRQSLGQGLEFLIYFQGNSAPDKSGLPSDRFSAERTGGSVSTLTIQRTQQEDSAVYLCASSLMGAFTDTQYFGPGTRLTVL.